The rows below give T cell receptor beta chains drawn from one sample of a study of blood T cell repertoires in COVID-19. Only in-frame clones appear in the TCRdb table, and some are missing; sequencing was by immunoSEQ multiplex PCR. The sample carries about 150,000 clones, 75% to 85% recorded once. The material sequenced was peripheral blood. The receptors shown here come from a man in his sixties with acute or convalescent COVID-19. The CDR3 runs from the conserved cysteine through the conserved F or W. D genes are given only for firm matches. Clone size is stated in some rows and not others, as once, few, many or a class when expanded.

j_gene | v_gene | abundance | d_gene | CDR3aa | CDR3nt
TRBJ2-1 | TRBV27 | once | TRBD2 | CASSLFPGLGRYEQFF | TGTGCCAGCAGTTTATTTCCGGGACTAGGACGATATGAGCAGTTCTTC
TRBJ2-5 | TRBV9 | few | - | CASSVWANAQETQYF | TGTGCCAGCAGCGTATGGGCGAATGCCCAAGAGACCCAGTACTTC
TRBJ1-5 | TRBV7-3 | - | - | CASSRLSQSIFGNQPQHF | TGTGCCAGCAGCCGTCTCTCTCAATCTATCTTCGGCAATCAGCCCCAGCATTTT
TRBJ2-2 | TRBV7-2 | - | - | CASSAWTGGELFF | TGTGCCAGCAGCGCCTGGACTGGCGGGGAGCTGTTTTTT
TRBJ1-2 | TRBV7-2 | - | - | CASSPPAGASGYTF | TGTGCCAGCAGCCCACCGGCAGGGGCCAGTGGCTACACCTTC
TRBJ1-5 | TRBV24-1 | - | TRBD1 | CATSDFRGQGSKPQHF | TGTGCCACCAGTGATTTTAGGGGACAGGGTAGTAAGCCCCAGCATTTT
TRBJ2-2 | TRBV21-1 | - | - | CASSKERFGESANTGELFF | TGTGCCAGCAGCAAAGAACGTTTTGGGGAGTCAGCGAACACCGGGGAGCTGTTTTTT
TRBJ2-3 | TRBV3-1/TRBV3-2 | - | - | CASSYRGARVPDTQYF | TGTGCCAGCAGTTACCGCGGAGCCCGGGTCCCAGATACGCAGTATTTT
TRBJ2-5 | TRBV18 | - | TRBD1 | CASSRGPDRVAETQYF | TGTGCCAGCTCACGCGGCCCGGACAGGGTTGCAGAGACCCAGTACTTC
TRBJ2-7 | TRBV7-9 | - | - | CASKLGGTPLSYEQYF | TGTGCCAGCAAACTAGGAGGGACCCCTCTCTCCTACGAGCAGTACTTC
TRBJ2-7 | TRBV14 | few | - | CASSLAVSSEQYF | TGTGCCAGCAGCTTAGCGGTCTCCAGCGAGCAGTACTTC
TRBJ2-7 | TRBV7-2 | - | - | CASSEGGTYEQYF | TGTGCCAGCAGCGAGGGGGGGACCTACGAGCAGTACTTC
TRBJ2-5 | TRBV28 | - | TRBD2 | CASTTGTSGTGTQYF | TGTGCCAGCACCACCGGGACTAGCGGGACAGGGACCCAGTACTTC
TRBJ1-2 | TRBV24-1 | - | TRBD1 | CATSEYGTGSPGHYGYTF | TGTGCCACCAGTGAATATGGGACAGGGTCCCCCGGACACTATGGCTACACCTTC
TRBJ2-3 | TRBV2 | - | - | CASSETSRQAPSTDTQYF | TGTGCCAGCAGTGAAACGTCCCGACAGGCCCCTAGCACAGATACGCAGTATTTT
TRBJ1-6 | TRBV19 | - | - | CASSIDVGRGGSPLHF | TGTGCCAGTAGTATAGATGTCGGCCGGGGAGGCTCACCCCTCCACTTT
TRBJ2-1 | TRBV6-5 | - | - | CASSYWTPSSYNEQFF | TGTGCCAGCAGTTACTGGACTCCTAGCTCCTACAATGAGCAGTTCTTC
TRBJ2-2 | TRBV19 | - | - | CASSVSRDTGELFF | TGTGCCAGTAGTGTCTCGAGGGACACCGGGGAGCTGTTTTTT
TRBJ2-5 | TRBV7-3 | many | TRBD2 | CASSLGGDQETQYF | TGTGCCAGCAGCTTAGGGGGGGACCAAGAGACCCAGTACTTC
TRBJ2-5 | TRBV7-9 | - | TRBD1 | CASSLEGQGGQETQYF | TGTGCCAGCAGCTTAGAGGGACAGGGGGGCCAAGAGACCCAGTACTTC
TRBJ1-3 | TRBV6-5 | few | - | CASSYSRSRDTIYF | TGTGCCAGCAGTTACTCTCGATCCCGGGACACCATATATTTT